These 30 T cell receptor beta chains were all obtained from the same sample, sequenced in a study of ipilimumab plus nivolumab after autologous stem cell transplantation. Assay used: immunoSEQ multiplex PCR; TCRdb lists only in-frame clones, some missing. The table has tens of thousands of clones, approximately 86% seen once. Sequences were derived from PBMCs, sampled in a trial of ipilimumab plus nivolumab as post-transplant consolidation. The receptors here all came from a male donor with diffuse large B-cell lymphoma.

The chain couples TRBV7-2 to TRBJ2-1; a weak D match, TRBD1 (6 bases). The germline CDR1 and CDR2 sequences are SGHTA and FQGNSA. Trimming pared 6 bases from V and 3 bases from J, leaving 12 bases between. This CDR3 has 14 amino acids. CDR3 in amino acids: CASRDRIHYNEQFF. The CDR3 DNA reads as TGTGCCAGCAGAGACAGGATACACTACAATGAGCAGTTCTTC.

The rearrangement links TRBV7-2 to TRBJ2-3; tentatively, D is TRBD2 (6 bases). Germline V gene lookup returns CDR1 SGHTA and CDR2 FQGNSA. The CDR3 contains 15 residues. The V gene lost 5 bases and the J gene lost 1 base, with 13 bases spanning the gap. DNA for the CDR3: TGTGCCAGCAGCACGGACTGGGAGGGCACAGATACGCAGTATTTT. This encodes CASSTDWEGTDTQYF.

The chain uses TRBV7-2 and TRBJ2-3, with D perhaps being TRBD1 or TRBD2 (6 bases each). There are 16 residues in the CDR3. Germline loops: CDR1 SGHTA, CDR2 FQGNSA. The V end lost 3 bases, the J end lost 0 bases, and 13 bases lay between the germline ends. The CDR3 protein is CASSFGTGASTDTQYF. For the CDR3, the DNA is TGTGCCAGCAGCTTTGGCACGGGGGCTAGCACAGATACGCAGTATTTT. Based on the CDR3 plus reference TRBV7-2 and TRBJ2-3, the full variable domain is GAGVSQSPSNKVTEKGKDVELRCDPISGHTALYWYRQSLGQGLEFLIYFQGNSAPDKSGLPSDRFSAERTGGSVSTLTIQRTQQEDSAVYLCASSFGTGASTDTQYFGPGTRLTVL.

The chain has TRBV9 and TRBJ2-5; 7 nucleotides agree with TRBD2. Per the germline V gene, CDR1 is SGDLS and CDR2 is YYNGEE. The J segment lost 2 bases and the V segment lost 0 bases, leaving 10 bases of the junction unmatched. The CDR3 contains 17 residues. The CDR3 reads CASSVGLAETSQETQYF. The CDR3 DNA follows: TGTGCCAGCAGCGTAGGTCTAGCGGAGACCTCACAAGAGACCCAGTACTTC.

This clone was picked up a small number of times. The rearrangement links TRBV12-5 to TRBJ1-3, with D uncertain. The CDR3 length is 12 residues. The V end was cut by 8 bases, the J end by 0 bases, with 5 bases between. Germline lookup yields CDR1 LGHNT and CDR2 FRNRAP. In nucleotides, the CDR3 is TGTGCTAGTACGGTCTCTGGAAACACCATATATTTT. It is translated as CASTVSGNTIYF.

The chain has TRBV5-1 and TRBJ2-2; D tentatively fits TRBD1 or TRBD2 (5 bases each). The V end lost 3 bases, the J end lost 5 bases, and 14 bases lay between the germline ends. Germline V gene data show CDR1 as SGHRS and CDR2 as YFSETQ. The CDR3 runs to 15 residues. The CDR3 loop is CASSYEGIETGELFF. CDR3 bases: TGCGCCAGCAGCTACGAGGGGATTGAAACCGGGGAGCTGTTTTTT.

This chain links TRBV6-5 with TRBJ1-2; a possible D gene is TRBD1 (6 bases). CDR3 size: 15 residues. The germline V gene encodes CDR1 MNHEY and CDR2 SVGAGI. The V end lost 2 bases, the J end lost 2 bases, and 12 bases lay between the germline ends. The CDR3 DNA reads TGTGCCAGCAGTTACGACAGGACAGCAAACTATGGCTACACCTTC. This gives the protein CASSYDRTANYGYTF.

The CDR3 here is CASSQDFGTAPSLSTDTQYF. The CDR3, as DNA: TGCGCCAGCAGCCAAGATTTTGGGACAGCCCCCAGCCTTAGCACAGATACGCAGTATTTT. This chain joins TRBV4-1 and TRBJ2-3; 7 nucleotides line up with TRBD1. From germline, CDR1 is MGHRA and CDR2 YSYEKL. The CDR3 length is 20 residues. The ends lost 0 bases at V and 0 bases at J; junction bases unmatched: 15.

V is TRBV2 and J is TRBJ2-3; 14 bases agree with TRBD2. The V gene's germline CDR1 is SNHLY and CDR2 FYNNEI. Trimming took 6 bases from V and 4 from J; bases not matched to a gene: 9. The CDR3 extends over 17 amino acids. CDR3 sequence (DNA): TGTGCCAGCAGGGCGCCGGGACTAGCGGGGGCGGCAGATACGCAGTATTTT. Translation gives CASRAPGLAGAADTQYF.

J is TRBJ2-4 and V is TRBV13, with 8 bases fitting TRBD2. CDR1 is PRHDT, CDR2 FYEKMQ, per germline (reference sequence). With V trimmed by 5 bases and J by 0 bases, 12 bases remained unmatched. CDR3 length: 18 amino acids. The CDR3 DNA reads as TGTGCCAGCAGCCCCAGCGGGGGTGAAGGATTAGCCAAAAACATTCAGTACTTC. Translated: CASSPSGGEGLAKNIQYF. The whole variable domain, filled in from reference TRBV13 and TRBJ2-4, reads AAGVIQSPRHLIKEKRETATLKCYPIPRHDTVYWYQQGPGQDPQFLISFYEKMQSDKGSIPDRFSAQQFSDYHSELNMSSLELGDSALYFCASSPSGGEGLAKNIQYFGAGTRLSVL.

This clone was observed once. This chain joins TRBV30 and TRBJ2-3; D is possibly TRBD2 (5 bases). V was cut by 4 bases and J by 9 bases, with 14 bases left in between. This CDR3 has 12 residues. Germline-derived CDR1 and CDR2 are GTSNPN and SVGIG (reference sequence). CDR3 bases: TGTGCCTGGAACCTAGGAGGATCCACGCAGTATTTT. Translation gives CAWNLGGSTQYF.

The V gene is TRBV7-8, the J gene TRBJ2-5, with D possibly being TRBD2 (6 bases). The length of the CDR3 is 13 residues. Germline assignment: CDR1 SGHVS and CDR2 FQNEAQ. V shed 8 bases and J shed 4 bases, with 14 bases lying between them. The CDR3 spells CASRQGLGETQYF. The CDR3, as DNA: TGTGCCAGCCGCCAGGGACTGGGAGAGACCCAGTACTTC.

The chain has TRBV5-5 and TRBJ2-7; D is undetermined. Germline V gene lookup returns CDR1 SGHKS and CDR2 YYEKEE (reference sequence). This CDR3 region has 13 residues. V shed 0 bases and J shed 4 bases, with 8 bases lying between them. The CDR3 region is CASSLGPRYEQYF. CDR3 DNA sequence: TGTGCCAGCAGCTTGGGTCCGCGTTACGAGCAGTACTTC. The full variable domain, its missing parts supplied by reference TRBV5-5 and TRBJ2-7, is DAGVTQSPTHLIKTRGQQVTLRCSPISGHKSVSWYQQVLGQGPQFIFQYYEKEERGRGNFPDRFSARQFPNYSSELNVNALLLGDSALYLCASSLGPRYEQYFGPGTRLTVT.

This sequence joins TRBV21-1 and TRBJ2-7. TRBV21-1 corresponds to a pseudogene. The CDR3 is 16 amino acids. In DNA form, the CDR3 reads TGTGCCAGCAGCTTCCATTCAGGGGACTCCCGCTACGAGCAGTACTTC. Encoded protein: CASSFHSGDSRYEQYF.

The chain uses TRBV5-5 and TRBJ1-2, with 7 bases lining up with TRBD1. Germline CDR1 reads SGHKS; CDR2 reads YYEKEE (reference sequence). V shed 3 bases and J 9 bases; nucleotides not matched to a gene: 8. This CDR3 has 13 residues. The CDR3 DNA reads TGTGCCAGCAGCTCGACAGGGACCAGTCGCTACACCTTC. It encodes CASSSTGTSRYTF.

The V and J genes are TRBV6-5 and TRBJ2-7; D uncertain. Trimming removed 8 bases at V and 3 bases at J, with 14 bases between. Germline V gives CDR1 MNHEY, CDR2 SVGAGI. The CDR3 is made up of 13 amino acids. CDR3 protein: CASQPSVGYEQYF. The CDR3 DNA follows: TGTGCCAGCCAGCCCTCGGTGGGCTACGAGCAGTACTTC.

The chain combines TRBV19 with TRBJ2-1; 9 nucleotides match TRBD1. The CDR3 is 15 residues long. Germline V CDR1 and CDR2: LNHDA, SQIVND (reference sequence). J was trimmed by 10 bases and V by 5 bases; bases with no gene match: 12. The CDR3 is CASSPSRDRESEQFF. The CDR3 bases are TGTGCCAGTAGTCCATCCCGGGACAGGGAGTCCGAGCAGTTCTTC. The whole variable domain, filled in from reference TRBV19 and TRBJ2-1, reads DGGITQSPKYLFRKEGQNVTLSCEQNLNHDAMYWYRQDPGQGLRLIYYSQIVNDFQKGDIAEGYSVSREKKESFPLTVTSAQKNPTAFYLCASSPSRDRESEQFFGPGTRLTVL.

The V and J genes are TRBV10-3 and TRBJ1-2, with D hard to call. From germline, CDR1 is ENHRY and CDR2 SYGVKD. V was shortened by 0 bases and J by 4 bases, with 3 bases between the two germline ends. This CDR3 spans 12 amino acids. The chain's CDR3 is CAISESGYGYTF. CDR3 sequence (DNA): TGTGCCATCAGTGAGTCGGGCTATGGCTACACCTTC.

The rearrangement uses TRBV29-1 and TRBJ1-1; D unclear. The CDR3 sequence is 12 residues long. CDR1 is SQVTM, CDR2 ANQGSEA, per germline. Trimming cost V 8 bases and J 1 base, with 11 bases left between them. In nucleotides, the CDR3 is TGCAGCACAGTCCGGGGGAACACTGAAGCTTTCTTT. Its protein is CSTVRGNTEAFF.

As for this clone: One end of the junction varies from germline; a read error may be responsible. Other DNA sequences within the sample encode an identical CDR3. The rearrangement uses TRBV7-7 and TRBJ2-6; D is perhaps TRBD2 (6 bases). Germline CDR1 SSHAT, CDR2 FNYEAQ (reference sequence). The CDR3 totals 15 residues. As DNA, the CDR3 is TGTGCTAGCAGTCCCGGGGGATCCGGGGCCAACGTCCTGACTTTC. This sequence encodes CASSPGGSGANVLTF.

In this sample, this clone turned up once. Other DNA sequences in this specimen translate into the identical CDR3. The chain recombines TRBV20-1 with TRBJ2-1; D is unresolved. CDR1 DFQATT and CDR2 SNEGSKA come from the germline V gene (reference sequence). The germline V and J ends were trimmed by 5 bases and 5 bases, with 4 bases remaining between them. The CDR3 has 10 amino acids. The CDR3 protein is CSAGHNEQFF. The CDR3 nucleotides read TGCAGTGCTGGCCACAATGAGCAGTTCTTC.

This clone was seen just once. The V gene is TRBV14, the J gene TRBJ2-1; tentative D call: TRBD2 (6 bases). The CDR3 runs 15 residues. From germline, CDR1 is SGHDN and CDR2 FVKESK. Trimming left V 2 bases short and J 6 bases short, with 14 bases between. CDR3 sequence: CASSQWRDPLNEQFF. CDR3 bases: TGTGCCAGCAGCCAATGGAGGGACCCCCTCAATGAGCAGTTCTTC.

CDR3 in amino acids: CASSLAGATYEQYF. CDR3 DNA: TGTGCCAGCAGCTTAGCGGGAGCAACCTACGAGCAGTACTTC. This chain uses TRBV25-1 with TRBJ2-7; 9 bases line up with TRBD2. V was pared by 6 bases and J by 2 bases, with 5 bases of the junction left unmatched. This CDR3 comprises 14 residues. Germline V CDR1 and CDR2: MGHDK, SYGVNS.

The chain carries TRBV11-2 and TRBJ2-1, with no clear D. V lost 5 bases and J lost 7, with 12 bases in between. CDR3 length equals 13 residues. CDR1 SGHAT and CDR2 FQNNGV come from the germline V gene. For the CDR3, the DNA is TGTGCCAGCAGCCGTGAGCCTTTAAATGAGCAGTTCTTC. It translates to CASSREPLNEQFF.

This clone was seen once. The chain links TRBV4-1 to TRBJ1-2; D is unresolved. Between the trimmed V and J ends, which lost 2 bases and 7 bases, there was a span of 20 bases. The CDR3 has 16 amino acids. Germline V gene lookup returns CDR1 MGHRA and CDR2 YSYEKL. CDR3 bases: TGCGCCAGCAGCCAATACACTAACGGGCGATCCACTGGCTACACCTTC. Its translation is CASSQYTNGRSTGYTF.

V usage is TRBV7-2 and J usage is TRBJ2-2, with 9 bases matching TRBD1. The J segment lost 1 base and the V segment lost 4 bases, leaving 7 bases of the junction unmatched. Germline V gene lookup returns CDR1 SGHTA and CDR2 FQGNSA. The CDR3 extends over 17 amino acids. The CDR3 here is CASSSQQGAVNTGELFF. DNA of the CDR3: TGTGCCAGCAGCTCCCAACAGGGGGCAGTGAACACCGGGGAGCTGTTTTTT.

CDR3 nucleotides: TGTGCCAGCATCGACCACGGACAGGCGGGTCAAGAGACCCAGTACTTC. Translated: CASIDHGQAGQETQYF. The chain combines TRBV27 with TRBJ2-5; 7 bases match TRBD1. V lost 7 bases, J lost 2 bases, and 13 bases stayed unmatched. The CDR3 spans 16 residues. Germline V lookup: CDR1 MNHEY, CDR2 SMNVEV (reference sequence).

This clone was seen a handful of times. The chain employs TRBV29-1 and TRBJ1-1; the D is unclear. V was shortened by 0 bases and J by 0 bases, with 8 bases between the two germline ends. This CDR3 is 14 amino acids long. The germline gives CDR1 SQVTM, CDR2 ANQGSEA. The CDR3 coding sequence is TGCAGCGTTGAAGATGACCTCGTGAACACTGAAGCTTTCTTT. Its translation: CSVEDDLVNTEAFF.

V and J are TRBV5-1 and TRBJ2-1; D assignment may be TRBD1 or TRBD2 (6 bases each). CDR1 is SGHRS and CDR2 is YFSETQ in the germline V gene. With 4 bases removed from V and 4 bases from J, the gap between germline ends came to 12 bases. The CDR3 loop spans 14 amino acids. The CDR3 nucleotides are TGCGCCAGCAGCAAGGGGGGCGAGTACAATGAGCAGTTCTTC. It translates to CASSKGGEYNEQFF.

The J gene is TRBJ2-6, the V gene TRBV5-1, with 7 bases fitting TRBD1. Germline CDR1 reads SGHRS; CDR2 reads YFSETQ. This CDR3 has 18 residues. After removal of 1 base from V and 0 bases from J, the junction contained 7 bases not matched to a gene. The DNA of the CDR3 is TGCGCCAGCAGCTTGAATGGACAGGTCCTCTCTGGGGCCAACGTCCTGACTTTC. This encodes CASSLNGQVLSGANVLTF.